This T cell receptor beta chain is from a study of a mutant IDH1 vaccine in newly diagnosed glioma. The wider study: It was radiotherapy, temozolomide, or both that patients received previously, with most receiving both. Study results and limitations: Of all patients, around 94% showed vaccine-induced immune responses. Top-clonotype changes in peripheral T cells seemed unrelated to pseudoprogression.

Germline CDR1 and CDR2: SGHRS and YFSETQ. V gave up 3 bases and J gave up 4 bases; unmatched junction bases: 6. The length of the CDR3 is 15 residues. This clone was counted only a few times. Its cognate antigen is unknown. Time point noted: baseline, week 1 (first vaccination visit). Described treatment: pre-vaccination baseline after standard-of-care therapy. Donors' newly diagnosed IDH1-mutant WHO grade 3 or 4 astrocytomas lacked nuclear ATRX. TCRdb keeps only in-frame clones here, not all; method: immunoSEQ multiplex PCR. This repertoire shows about 54,000 clones, 70% to 90% found once; its top ten account for about 19%.

The source of this sequence is a young man with glioma. The gene calls are TRBV5-1 and TRBJ2-1; 8 nucleotides match TRBD1. The sequencing used PBMCs, collected from a glioma patient treated with radiotherapy, temozolomide or both. The DNA of the CDR3 is TGCGCCAGCAGCTGGGGGGACAGGACGTACAATGAGCAGTTCTTC. Translation gives CASSWGDRTYNEQFF.